Shown below are 10 T cell receptor beta chains from a single sample sequenced in a study of molecular identifiers for immune sequencing clone quantification. TCRdb independently ran MiXCR on the PCR reads; one entry per CDR3 protein. The sample has more than 550,000 distinct CDR3 sequences, about 25% seen once. Source material: naive CD8+ T cells from blood, with Jurkat cell RNA spiked in. Subset indicated: FACS-sorted CD8+CD4-CCR7+CD45RA+ naive T cells. The receptors derive from a human donor in good health. Some libraries in this study had Jurkat cell RNA spiked in.

J is TRBJ2-2 and V is TRBV5-1; D ambiguous. Trimming stripped 0 bases from V and 0 bases from J, with 6 bases between. Germline CDR1 SGHRS, CDR2 YFSETQ. This CDR3 contains 15 residues. The CDR3 loop reads CASSLGQSNTGELFF. The CDR3 DNA is TGCGCCAGCAGCTTGGGTCAGTCGAACACCGGGGAGCTGTTTTTT.

This clonotype appeared a few times. The chain employs TRBV5-1 and TRBJ2-7; 11 bases match TRBD1. The V segment lost 3 bases and the J segment 6 bases; nucleotides outside the gene matches: 5. In germline, CDR1 is SGHRS, CDR2 YFSETQ. The CDR3 spans 14 residues. The CDR3 loop reads CASSYGQGAVEQYF. CDR3 sequence (DNA): TGCGCCAGCAGCTACGGACAGGGGGCGGTCGAGCAGTACTTC.

Comment on this clonotype: Given a much more abundant clone one base away, this may be a read error. V gene TRBV6-2 or TRBV6-3 combines with J gene TRBJ2-3; TRBD2 matches at 7 bases. CDR1 and CDR2 (germline): MNHEY, SVGEGT. CDR3 length equals 16 residues. The CDR3 spells CASSYGAGEPTATQYF. The CDR3 nucleotides read TGTGCCAGCAGTTATGGGGCGGGAGAGCCCACAGCTACGCAGTATTTT.

This clonotype was seen many times. The V gene is TRBV4-3, the J gene TRBJ2-2, with 8 bases that match TRBD1. The J segment lost 6 bases and the V segment lost 0 bases, leaving 3 bases of the junction unmatched. The germline gives CDR1 LGHNA, CDR2 YSLEER. The CDR3 covers 15 residues. The CDR3 region is CASSQETDRAGELFF. CDR3 nucleotide sequence: TGCGCCAGCAGCCAAGAAACGGACAGGGCCGGGGAGCTGTTTTTT.

Ten or more counts support this clonotype. The chain is built from TRBV7-6 and TRBJ2-3; weak D call: TRBD2 (6 bases). Trimming shortened V by 5 bases and J by 0 bases, and 9 bases separated the two germline ends. Germline CDR1 reads SGHVS; CDR2 reads FNYEAQ. The CDR3 is 14 residues long. CDR3 DNA sequence: TGTGCCAGCAGCCGCCTAGCGAGCACAGATACGCAGTATTTT. This translates into CASSRLASTDTQYF. The complete variable domain, with remaining parts taken from reference TRBV7-6 and TRBJ2-3, reads GAGVSQSPRYKVTKRGQDVALRCDPISGHVSLYWYRQALGQGPEFLTYFNYEAQQDKSGLPNDRFSAERPEGSISTLTIQRTEQRDSAMYRCASSRLASTDTQYFGPGTRLTVL.

There are a few counts of this clonotype. The V gene is TRBV27, the J gene TRBJ2-4; possibly TRBD1 for D (6 bases). V lost 2 bases and J 5 bases, leaving 10 bases between the germline ends. Germline V gene lookup returns CDR1 MNHEY and CDR2 SMNVEV (reference sequence). CDR3 length equals 14 residues. The CDR3 bases are TGTGCCAGCAGTTTACAGGGACACGAAAACATTCAGTACTTC. It is translated as CASSLQGHENIQYF.

For this clonotype: With a much larger clone just one base away, this may be a read error. The V gene is TRBV7-9, the J gene TRBJ1-2, with TRBD1 matching 7 bases. Germline loops: CDR1 SEHNR, CDR2 FQNEAQ (reference sequence). V gave up 1 base and J gave up 13 bases; unmatched junction bases: 6. The CDR3 has 12 residues. CDR3 sequence reads: CASSLGDSRLTF. The CDR3 DNA reads as TGTGCCAGCAGCTTAGGGGACAGCCGACTCACCTTC.

The chain joins TRBV3-1 to TRBJ1-2; D gene unclear. V was cut by 0 bases and J by 4 bases, with 15 bases left in between. CDR3 size: 16 residues. Germline lookup yields CDR1 LGHDT and CDR2 YNNKEL (reference sequence). The CDR3 bases are TGTGCCAGCAGCCAAGATGAGAGGTTCCCGTTCTATGGCTACACCTTC. The encoded protein is CASSQDERFPFYGYTF.

Concerning this clonotype: One end of the junction fails to match germline, which may point to a read error. V usage is TRBV4-3 and J usage is TRBJ2-7; 7 positions match TRBD1. Germline V CDR1 and CDR2: LGHNA, YSLEER. The CDR3 is 16 amino acids. CDR3 loop: CARSQDRSQGAYEQYF. CDR3 sequence (DNA): TGCGCCCGCAGCCAAGATCGGTCCCAGGGGGCCTACGAGCAGTACTTC.

The V call is TRBV19, the J call TRBJ2-6; no clear D gene. CDR1 is LNHDA, CDR2 SQIVND, per germline (reference sequence). CDR3 size: 14 residues. Trimming left V 2 bases short and J 2 bases short, with 4 bases between. The CDR3 loop is CASSIITGANVLTF. The DNA of the CDR3 is TGTGCCAGTAGTATAATTACTGGGGCCAACGTCCTGACTTTC.